These 16 T cell receptor beta chains were all obtained from the same sample, sequenced in a study of radiation and T cells in renal cell carcinoma. The table came from immunoSEQ multiplex PCR; TCRdb's copy has only in-frame clones and leaves some out. The sample lists some 60,000 clones, roughly 72% occurring once. Time point denoted: blood 2 weeks post-SBRT. Regarding treatment: 15 Gy SBRT to primary tumor, nephrectomy 4 weeks later. The input for sequencing was blood, taken from a patient whose treatment included radiotherapy and nephrectomy. Receptors originate from a man aged 55 to 69 with renal cell carcinoma.

The chain recombines TRBV5-1 with TRBJ2-2; TRBD2 is a possible D gene (6 bases). Trimming took 5 bases from V and 4 from J, leaving 9 bases between them. Germline V gene sequence: CDR1 SGHRS, CDR2 YFSETQ. The CDR3 is made up of 13 amino acids. Here the CDR3 DNA reads TGCGCCAGCAGACCGGGGGTCACCGGGGAGCTGTTTTTT. It translates to CASRPGVTGELFF.

CDR3 DNA: TGTGCCAGCAGGTTCAGCCATAGCAATCAGCCCCAGCATTTT. This translates into CASRFSHSNQPQHF. The chain links TRBV6-1 to TRBJ1-5; D unclear. In germline, CDR1 is MNHNS, CDR2 SASEGT. The CDR3 has 14 residues. V lost 6 bases and J 0 bases, leaving 9 bases between the germline ends.

The chain employs TRBV11-3 and TRBJ2-5; D remains ambiguous. This CDR3 spans 11 amino acids. Per germline, CDR1 SGHNT and CDR2 YENEEA. V lost 6 bases, J lost 5 bases, and 7 bases lay in between. This CDR3 is CASRLYETQYF. As DNA, the CDR3 is TGTGCCAGCAGGTTGTATGAGACCCAGTACTTC.

This clone has only a few counts. This rearrangement joins TRBV29-1 to TRBJ2-3; 8 bases map to TRBD1. The CDR3 has 16 residues. Looked up from germline, CDR1 is SQVTM and CDR2 is ANQGSEA. V gave up 6 bases and J gave up 2 bases; unmatched junction bases: 13. This CDR3 reads CSVQPGQVLYTDTQYF. The DNA for the CDR3 is TGCAGCGTACAACCGGGACAGGTTCTTTACACAGATACGCAGTATTTT.

This chain links TRBV5-8 with TRBJ2-7, with D tentatively TRBD2 (6 bases). The V end was cut by 4 bases, the J end by 4 bases, with 6 bases between. CDR3 length equals 11 residues. CDR1 and CDR2 from the germline V gene are SGHTS and YDEGEE. The CDR3 loop is CASSRGYEQYF. The CDR3 DNA sequence: TGTGCCAGCAGCCGGGGGTACGAGCAGTACTTC.

This chain connects TRBV7-2 to TRBJ2-1; 8 bases fit TRBD1. V gave up 2 bases and J gave up 9 bases; unmatched junction bases: 6. Per germline, CDR1 SGHTA and CDR2 FQGNSA. The CDR3 extends over 14 amino acids. The CDR3 loop is CASSLLQGAPEQFF. The CDR3 DNA sequence: TGTGCCAGCAGCTTACTTCAGGGGGCCCCTGAGCAGTTCTTC. Filled out from reference TRBV7-2 and TRBJ2-1, the complete variable domain reads GAGVSQSPSNKVTEKGKDVELRCDPISGHTALYWYRQSLGQGLEFLIYFQGNSAPDKSGLPSDRFSAERTGGSVSTLTIQRTQQEDSAVYLCASSLLQGAPEQFFGPGTRLTVL.

This clone was picked up one time. The rearrangement joins TRBV4-3 to TRBJ2-1, with TRBD2 matching 8 bases. Trimming cost V 0 bases and J 4 bases; bases outside gene matches: 8. The germline V gene has CDR1 LGHNA and CDR2 YSLEER. This CDR3 contains 17 residues. CDR3 bases: TGCGCCAGCAGCCAAGAGACACTAGCGGCGATATACAATGAGCAGTTCTTC. Protein product: CASSQETLAAIYNEQFF.

The chain couples TRBV30 to TRBJ1-5; D is perhaps TRBD1 (5 bases). V lost 4 bases and J 6 bases, leaving 19 bases between the germline ends. This CDR3 has 15 amino acids. Germline-derived CDR1 and CDR2 are GTSNPN and SVGIG (reference sequence). CDR3 amino acids: CAWTPGGYRGQPQHF. Here the CDR3 DNA reads TGTGCCTGGACCCCCGGGGGTTATCGGGGTCAGCCCCAGCATTTT.

The V call is TRBV9, the J call TRBJ2-2; 13 bases match TRBD2. CDR3 length: 17 amino acids. After removal of 3 bases from V and 7 bases from J, the junction contained 9 bases not matched to a gene. Germline loops: CDR1 SGDLS, CDR2 YYNGEE. CDR3 sequence reads: CASSEPGLAGAGGELFF. CDR3 bases: TGTGCCAGCAGCGAACCAGGACTAGCGGGAGCTGGCGGGGAGCTGTTTTTT.

The chain recombines TRBV6-1 with TRBJ1-4, with 7 bases lining up with TRBD1. Unmatched junction bases numbered 11, after V lost 3 bases and J lost 7 bases. Per the germline V gene, CDR1 is MNHNS and CDR2 is SASEGT. The CDR3 contains 16 residues. Written as DNA, the CDR3 is TGTGCCAGCAGTGACCCCCGGGACAGTTCCTCTGAAAAACTGTTTTTT. As protein: CASSDPRDSSSEKLFF.

The CDR3 here is CASRGLGGLEQFF. The CDR3 DNA reads TGTGCCAGCAGGGGGCTAGGGGGGCTTGAGCAGTTCTTC. This chain joins TRBV2 and TRBJ2-1; tentatively, D is TRBD1 or TRBD2 (6 bases each). The CDR3 is 13 amino acids. The germline V gene encodes CDR1 SNHLY and CDR2 FYNNEI. V shed 6 bases and J shed 9 bases, with 15 bases lying between them.

The genes are TRBV15 and TRBJ1-1; D is ambiguous. Deletions cut 0 bases from V and 5 bases from J, with 7 bases between. The CDR3 runs to 13 residues. The germline V gene has CDR1 LNHNV and CDR2 YYDKDF (reference sequence). The CDR3 DNA is TGTGCCACCAGCAGAGATCCCGGTACTGAAGCTTTCTTT. It codes for CATSRDPGTEAFF.

The chain combines TRBV30 with TRBJ2-7; 8 nucleotides align to TRBD2. Germline V gene lookup returns CDR1 GTSNPN and CDR2 SVGIG (reference sequence). This CDR3 is built from 13 residues. The CDR3 region is CALKRGSSYEQYF. The CDR3 nucleotides are TGTGCTCTAAAGCGGGGGAGCTCCTACGAGCAGTACTTC.

The CDR3 is CASTLRGGGHYGYTF. CDR3 coding DNA: TGTGCCAGCACCCTCCGGGGAGGGGGGCACTATGGCTACACCTTC. The V call is TRBV6-5, the J call TRBJ1-2; possibly TRBD1 for D (6 bases). This CDR3 contains 15 residues. Germline V gives CDR1 MNHEY, CDR2 SVGAGI. The V gene lost 7 bases and the J gene lost 3 bases, with 18 bases spanning the gap.

The chain links TRBV27 to TRBJ2-6, with D unclear. The length of the CDR3 is 13 residues. CDR1 is MNHEY and CDR2 is SMNVEV in the germline V gene (reference sequence). V gave up 2 bases and J gave up 4 bases, with 3 bases separating them. CDR3 DNA: TGTGCCAGCAGTTTAGGAGGGGCCAACGTCCTGACTTTC. Translated, it gives CASSLGGANVLTF.

This clone was seen only a few times. The chain joins TRBV30 to TRBJ1-5, with D maybe TRBD1 (6 bases). The CDR3 extends over 15 amino acids. From germline, CDR1 is GTSNPN and CDR2 SVGIG (reference sequence). Trimming pared 2 bases from V and 3 bases from J, leaving 14 bases between. The CDR3 DNA reads TGTGCCTGGAGTCTCTCCAGGGGATTCAATCAGCCCCAGCATTTT. Amino acid sequence: CAWSLSRGFNQPQHF. The entire variable domain, with the rest obtained from reference TRBV30 and TRBJ1-5, is as follows: SQTIHQWPATLVQPVGSPLSLECTVEGTSNPNLYWYRQAAGRGLQLLFYSVGIGQISSEVPQNLSASRPQDRQFILSSKKLLLSDSGFYLCAWSLSRGFNQPQHFGDGTRLSIL.